This note documents a single T cell receptor (beta chain) sequence. Its specificity is not known. This sample was taken from a study of T cell responses to AZD1222 COVID-19 vaccine. Findings and caveats of the study: The donor cohort was predominantly white British with a female majority, and clonal diversity may have been underestimated.

Germline loops: CDR1 LNHDA, CDR2 SQIVND (reference sequence). Trimming removed 9 bases at V and 3 bases at J, with 21 bases between. The length of the CDR3 is 17 residues. Generated by immunoSEQ multiplex PCR, the TCRdb table keeps only in-frame clones and is missing some. The data show 130,000 or so clones, with around 90% seen just once and 5% to 7.5% held by the top ten. The TCR was taken from an adult in good health. J is TRBJ1-6 and V is TRBV19; D possibly corresponds to TRBD1 (6 bases). Sample: peripheral blood, taken on day 0 of AZD1222 vaccination. CDR3 sequence: CASENLQGGGYNSPLHF. CDR3 coding DNA: TGTGCCAGCGAAAACCTACAGGGTGGAGGCTATAATTCACCCCTCCACTTT.